A selection of T cell receptor beta chains follows, all from one sample in a study of neurological immune-mediated disorders. TCRdb redid the calling of the 5' RACE reads with MiXCR, one entry per CDR3 protein. The sample carries about 33,000 distinct CDR3 sequences, about 1.4% recorded once. What was sequenced was PBMCs. These receptor sequences come from a woman between 25 and 40 years old with multiple sclerosis. Both conserved end residues are part of each CDR3. The order of the fields is clone size, D gene, V gene, J gene, CDR3 protein, CDR3 DNA. The D gene is left open where the match is weak. Some rows mark clone size as missing; the rest say once, few, many or name a class of expanded clone.

>many|-|TRBV20-1|TRBJ2-7
CSAAGGVITYEQYF
TGCAGTGCCGCCGGAGGGGTGATCACCTACGAGCAGTACTTC
>many|-|TRBV20-1|TRBJ2-7
CSGGLGLYEQYF
TGCAGCGGGGGGCTAGGCTTATACGAGCAGTACTTC
>many|-|TRBV11-2|TRBJ2-3
CASSNRDSTDTQYF
TGTGCCAGCAGCAACCGGGACAGCACAGATACGCAGTATTTT
>many|TRBD2|TRBV5-1|TRBJ2-1
CASSLEASGGNEQFF
TGCGCCAGCAGCTTGGAGGCTAGCGGGGGAAATGAGCAGTTCTTC
>few|-|TRBV6-2/TRBV6-3|TRBJ1-5
CASSQGQPQHF
TGTGCCAGCAGTCAGGGTCAGCCCCAGCATTTT
>many|-|TRBV7-2|TRBJ2-7
CASSLGGAGAYEQYF
TGTGCCAGCAGCTTAGGGGGGGCCGGGGCCTACGAGCAGTACTTC
>many|TRBD1|TRBV12-3/TRBV12-4|TRBJ1-1
CASSYRQGNTEAFF
TGTGCCAGCAGTTATAGACAGGGGAACACTGAAGCTTTCTTT
>many|-|TRBV20-1|TRBJ2-2
CSATGTLNTGELFF
TGCAGTGCGACCGGGACTTTGAACACCGGGGAGCTGTTTTTT
>-|-|TRBV20-1|TRBJ2-7
CSANDGQSPSYERYF
TGCAGTGCCAATGATGGACAGTCCCCTTCCTACGAGCGGTACTTC
>many|-|TRBV7-2|TRBJ2-7
CASSLQKGLVEQYF
TGTGCCAGCAGCTTACAAAAGGGTTTGGTAGAGCAGTACTTC
>many|TRBD2|TRBV18|TRBJ2-3
CASSPRPGGAGTDTQYF
TGTGCCAGCTCACCACGGCCCGGGGGGGCCGGGACAGATACGCAGTATTTT
>many|-|TRBV12-3/TRBV12-4|TRBJ1-5
CASSFDSRNQPQHF
TGTGCCAGCAGTTTTGATTCTCGGAATCAGCCCCAGCATTTT
>many|-|TRBV6-5|TRBJ2-7
CASSDLGTQYF
TGTGCCAGCAGTGACCTCGGGACACAGTACTTC
>-|-|TRBV7-9|TRBJ1-3
CASSTQVQGLSGNTIYF
TGTGCCAGCAGCACCCAGGTGCAGGGCCTCTCTGGAAACACCATATATTTT
>many|-|TRBV5-1|TRBJ2-4
CASSLRGGNIQYF
TGCGCCAGCAGCTTGAGAGGGGGGAACATTCAGTACTTC
>many|-|TRBV24-1|TRBJ2-3
CATSDVRNTQYF
TGTGCCACCAGTGATGTTAGAAATACGCAGTATTTT
>many|-|TRBV5-1|TRBJ2-3
CASSLEDVADTQYF
TGCGCCAGCAGCTTGGAAGATGTTGCAGATACGCAGTATTTT
>many|TRBD1|TRBV12-3/TRBV12-4|TRBJ1-5
CASRPGQADQPQHF
TGTGCCAGCAGACCCGGACAGGCCGATCAGCCCCAGCATTTT
>many|-|TRBV20-1|TRBJ2-5
CSFRGQGPQETQYF
TGCAGTTTCCGGGGGCAGGGACCCCAAGAGACCCAGTACTTC
>many|-|TRBV7-6|TRBJ1-2
CASAAGFNYGYTF
TGTGCCAGCGCTGCGGGGTTTAACTATGGCTACACCTTC
>many|TRBD2|TRBV10-3|TRBJ2-7
CAISDLAGRDEQYF
TGTGCCATCAGTGACCTAGCGGGGAGGGACGAGCAGTACTTC
>many|TRBD1|TRBV5-1|TRBJ1-1
CASRRDRGTTEAFF
TGCGCCAGCAGGAGGGACAGGGGGACCACTGAAGCTTTCTTT
>many|-|TRBV29-1|TRBJ1-4
CSAGTGEKLFF
TGCAGCGCTGGGACGGGCGAAAAACTGTTTTTT
>many|TRBD1|TRBV6-6|TRBJ1-5
CASRHPGQGGQPQHF
TGTGCCAGCAGACACCCCGGACAGGGAGGGCAGCCCCAGCATTTT
>many|-|TRBV7-2|TRBJ2-3
CASSPTTDTQYF
TGTGCCAGCAGCCCTACGACAGATACGCAGTATTTT
>-|-|TRBV15|TRBJ2-3
CATVGDSTDTQYF
TGTGCCACCGTAGGCGATAGCACAGATACGCAGTATTTT